This passage covers 12 T cell receptor beta chains from one sample sequenced in a study of human T cells and chemical hapten exposure. Documented time point: patch test 2, 6 weeks after DPC sensitization. Treatment given: therapeutic diphenylcyclopropenone sensitization with weekly scalp DPC. TCRdb used MiXCR to reprocess the RACE reads, holding one entry per CDR3 protein. The sample yields some 150,000 distinct CDR3 sequences, approximately 10% seen once. Here the sequenced sample was whole blood, taken in connection with sensitization to the hapten diphenylcyclopropenone (DPC). The receptors originated from a woman in her forties or fifties with alopecia areata. Some clones in this sample may be carry-over from other donors' samples.

This clonotype was found many times. The chain recombines TRBV29-1 with TRBJ1-4, with D tentatively TRBD1 (6 bases). Germline loops: CDR1 SQVTM, CDR2 ANQGSEA. Trimming pared 0 bases from V and 12 bases from J, leaving 20 bases between. This CDR3 is built from 15 residues. The CDR3 spells CSVEDVARPKGELFF. In nucleotides, the CDR3 is TGCAGCGTTGAAGATGTAGCCAGGCCGAAGGGGGAACTGTTTTTT.

The gene calls are TRBV4-2 and TRBJ2-7; D unresolved. Trimming cost V 0 bases and J 2 bases, with 11 bases left between them. Looked up from germline, CDR1 is LGHNA and CDR2 is YNFKEQ. The CDR3 contains 15 residues. The CDR3 sequence is CASSQESSFPYEQYF. The CDR3 nucleotides are TGTGCCAGCAGCCAAGAAAGCAGTTTTCCCTACGAGCAGTACTTC.

This clonotype was seen a handful of times. The V and J genes are TRBV11-1 and TRBJ1-5, with TRBD1 matching 7 bases. The CDR3 runs 13 residues. The trim removed 5 bases at V and 6 bases at J, leaving 4 bases unmatched. In germline, CDR1 is SGHAT, CDR2 FQDESV (reference sequence). In DNA, the CDR3 is TGTGCCAGCAGCCGGGCAGGGGGTCAGCCCCAGCATTTT. Encoded protein: CASSRAGGQPQHF.

This clonotype was picked up many times. This rearrangement joins TRBV12-3 or TRBV12-4 to TRBJ2-5, with D perhaps matching TRBD1 or TRBD2 (6 bases each). This CDR3 comprises 13 residues. Trimming shortened V by 6 bases and J by 5 bases, and 13 bases separated the two germline ends. The CDR3, as DNA: TGTGCCAGCAGCCCTACAGGGAGGGAGACCCAGTACTTC. This encodes CASSPTGRETQYF.

CDR3 protein: CSARESRRSPNEQFF. The CDR3 region has the DNA TGCAGTGCTAGAGAGAGCCGACGGTCCCCTAATGAGCAGTTCTTC. The chain recombines TRBV20-1 with TRBJ2-1; D unresolved. The length of the CDR3 is 15 residues. The germline V gene encodes CDR1 DFQATT and CDR2 SNEGSKA (reference sequence). The V gene lost 0 bases and the J gene lost 7 bases, with 16 bases spanning the gap.

The chain is built from TRBV9 and TRBJ2-2; D uncertain. CDR1 is SGDLS and CDR2 is YYNGEE in the germline V gene. This CDR3 contains 15 residues. V was pared by 0 bases and J by 3 bases, with 9 bases between. In nucleotides, the CDR3 is TGTGCCAGCAGCGTAGTATCCGGACACACCGGGGAGCTGTTTTTT. It is translated as CASSVVSGHTGELFF.

J is TRBJ1-4 and V is TRBV11-2; D not certain. V shed 4 bases and J shed 7 bases, with 13 bases lying between them. From germline, CDR1 is SGHAT and CDR2 FQNNGV. The CDR3 extends over 14 amino acids. The CDR3: CASSYYTRGEKLFF. CDR3 in DNA: TGTGCCAGCAGCTATTATACACGGGGTGAAAAACTGTTTTTT. The full variable domain, its missing parts supplied by reference TRBV11-2 and TRBJ1-4, is EAGVAQSPRYKIIEKRQSVAFWCNPISGHATLYWYQQILGQGPKLLIQFQNNGVVDDSQLPKDRFSAERLKGVDSTLKIQPAKLEDSAVYLCASSYYTRGEKLFFGSGTQLSVL.

This chain links TRBV12-3 or TRBV12-4 with TRBJ1-5; unclear D gene. The V gene lost 1 base and the J gene lost 3 bases, with 10 bases spanning the gap. This CDR3 spans 15 amino acids. This CDR3 reads CASSLGQTSNQPQHF. The CDR3 nucleotides are TGTGCCAGCAGTTTAGGGCAGACCTCCAATCAGCCCCAGCATTTT.

This clonotype was picked up many times. V usage is TRBV25-1 and J usage is TRBJ2-7; 14 nucleotides line up with TRBD2. Germline V lookup: CDR1 MGHDK, CDR2 SYGVNS. The CDR3 sequence is 16 residues long. Trimming removed 1 base from V and 7 bases from J; junction bases left unmatched: 6. The CDR3 nucleotides read TGTGCCAGCAGTGAATCGGGACTAGCGGGAGCCCGGGAGCAGTACTTC. Residues: CASSESGLAGAREQYF.

This clonotype has ten or more counts. The J gene is TRBJ1-4, the V gene TRBV4-3; D remains unclear. Trimming took 0 bases from V and 10 from J, leaving 9 bases between them. The length of the CDR3 is 13 residues. CDR1 and CDR2 (germline): LGHNA, YSLEER. CDR3 in DNA: TGCGCCAGCAGCCAAGATCTAACCAGAAAACTGTTTTTT. It codes for CASSQDLTRKLFF.

This clonotype was observed a handful of times. The gene calls are TRBV12-2 and TRBJ2-1; the tabulated D call, TRBD2, remains unverified against the DNA. TRBV12-2 is assigned pseudogene status. The CDR3 has 16 residues. The CDR3 coding sequence is TGTGCAAGTCGCTTATCACCTCCTAGGAGGGTCAATGAGCAGTTCTTC. It specifies CASRLSPPRRVNEQFF.

This sequence joins TRBV5-4 and TRBJ2-6; TRBD1 matches at 7 bases. Germline-derived CDR1 and CDR2 are SGHNT and YYREEE (reference sequence). The CDR3 runs to 15 residues. Unmatched junction bases numbered 8, after V lost 4 bases and J lost 7 bases. The CDR3 bases are TGTGCCAGCAGCCCCGGACAGGCCCTCGCCAACGTCCTGACTTTC. The encoded protein is CASSPGQALANVLTF.